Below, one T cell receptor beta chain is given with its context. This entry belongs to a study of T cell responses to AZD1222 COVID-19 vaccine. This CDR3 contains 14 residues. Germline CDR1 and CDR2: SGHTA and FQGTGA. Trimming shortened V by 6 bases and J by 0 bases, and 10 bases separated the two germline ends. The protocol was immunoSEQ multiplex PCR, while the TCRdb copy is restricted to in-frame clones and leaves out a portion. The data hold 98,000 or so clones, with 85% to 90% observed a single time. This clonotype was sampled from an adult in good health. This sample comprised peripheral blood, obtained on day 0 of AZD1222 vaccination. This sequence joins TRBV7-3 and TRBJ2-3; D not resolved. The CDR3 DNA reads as TGTGCCAGCAGGTCCGCCGGGAGCACAGATACGCAGTATTTT. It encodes CASRSAGSTDTQYF.